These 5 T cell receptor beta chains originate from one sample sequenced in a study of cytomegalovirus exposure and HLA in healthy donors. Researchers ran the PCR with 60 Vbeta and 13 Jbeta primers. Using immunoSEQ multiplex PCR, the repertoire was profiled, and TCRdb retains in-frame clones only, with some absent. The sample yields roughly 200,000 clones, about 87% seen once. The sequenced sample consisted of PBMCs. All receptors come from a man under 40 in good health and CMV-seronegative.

Here the CDR3 reads CASSITSGSYNEQFF. CDR3 DNA: TGTGCCAGCAGTATAACTAGCGGGAGTTACAATGAGCAGTTCTTC. This rearrangement joins TRBV28 to TRBJ2-1; 11 bases line up with TRBD2. Trimming took 5 bases from V and 4 from J; bases not matched to a gene: 4. CDR3 length equals 15 residues. Germline V CDR1 and CDR2: MDHEN, SYDVKM.

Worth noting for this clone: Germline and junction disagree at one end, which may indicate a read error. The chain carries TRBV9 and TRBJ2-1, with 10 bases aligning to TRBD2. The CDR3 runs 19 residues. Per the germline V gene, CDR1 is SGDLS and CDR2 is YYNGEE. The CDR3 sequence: CASSVEGSGGISSNNEQFF. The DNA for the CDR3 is TGTGCCAGCAGCGTAGAAGGTAGCGGGGGGATTAGCTCCAACAATGAGCAGTTCTTC.

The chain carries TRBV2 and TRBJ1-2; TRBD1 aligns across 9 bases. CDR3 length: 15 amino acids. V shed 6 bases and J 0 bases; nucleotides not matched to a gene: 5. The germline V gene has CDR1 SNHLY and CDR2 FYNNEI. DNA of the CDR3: TGTGCCAGCAGGCTAGGGACAGGGTCTAACTATGGCTACACCTTC. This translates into CASRLGTGSNYGYTF.

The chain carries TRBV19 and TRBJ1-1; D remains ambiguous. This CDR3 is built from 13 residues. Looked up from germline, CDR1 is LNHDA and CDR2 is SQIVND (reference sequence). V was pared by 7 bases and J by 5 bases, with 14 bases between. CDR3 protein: CASTIQERTEAFF. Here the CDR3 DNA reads TGTGCCAGTACTATCCAGGAACGGACTGAAGCTTTCTTT. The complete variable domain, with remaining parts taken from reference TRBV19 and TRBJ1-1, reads DGGITQSPKYLFRKEGQNVTLSCEQNLNHDAMYWYRQDPGQGLRLIYYSQIVNDFQKGDIAEGYSVSREKKESFPLTVTSAQKNPTAFYLCASTIQERTEAFFGQGTRLTVV.

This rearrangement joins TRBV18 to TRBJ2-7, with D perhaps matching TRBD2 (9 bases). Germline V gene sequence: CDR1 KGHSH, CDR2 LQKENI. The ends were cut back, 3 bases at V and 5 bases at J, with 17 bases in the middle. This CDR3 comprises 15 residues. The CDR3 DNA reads TGTGCCAGCTCACCCAGGGGGCTAGCGGGAAACGAGCAGTACTTC. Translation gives CASSPRGLAGNEQYF.